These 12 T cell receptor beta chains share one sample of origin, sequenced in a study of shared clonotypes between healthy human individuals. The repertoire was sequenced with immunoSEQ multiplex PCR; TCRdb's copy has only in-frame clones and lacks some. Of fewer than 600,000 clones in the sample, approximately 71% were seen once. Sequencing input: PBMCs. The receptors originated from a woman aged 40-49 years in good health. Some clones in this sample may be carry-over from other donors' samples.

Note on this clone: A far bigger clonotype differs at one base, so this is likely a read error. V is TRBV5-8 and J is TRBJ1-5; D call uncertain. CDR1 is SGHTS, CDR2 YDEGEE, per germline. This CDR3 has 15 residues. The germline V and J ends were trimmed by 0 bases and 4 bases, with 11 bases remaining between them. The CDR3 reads CASSLGQMLNQPQHF. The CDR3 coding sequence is TGTGCCAGCAGCTTGGGTCAGATGCTGAATCAGCCCCAGCATTTT.

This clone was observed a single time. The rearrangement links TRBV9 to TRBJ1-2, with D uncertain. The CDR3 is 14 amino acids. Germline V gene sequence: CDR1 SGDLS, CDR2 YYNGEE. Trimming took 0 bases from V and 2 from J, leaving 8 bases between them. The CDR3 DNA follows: TGTGCCAGCAGCGTAGCGGGCAGGAACTATGGCTACACCTTC. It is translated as CASSVAGRNYGYTF.

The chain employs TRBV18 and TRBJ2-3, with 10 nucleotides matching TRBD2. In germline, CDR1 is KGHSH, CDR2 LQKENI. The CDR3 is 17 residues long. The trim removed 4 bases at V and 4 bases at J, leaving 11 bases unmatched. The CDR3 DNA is TGTGCCAGCTCACGGTACGAGCGGGAGGGGGCCGCAGATACGCAGTATTTT. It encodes CASSRYEREGAADTQYF.

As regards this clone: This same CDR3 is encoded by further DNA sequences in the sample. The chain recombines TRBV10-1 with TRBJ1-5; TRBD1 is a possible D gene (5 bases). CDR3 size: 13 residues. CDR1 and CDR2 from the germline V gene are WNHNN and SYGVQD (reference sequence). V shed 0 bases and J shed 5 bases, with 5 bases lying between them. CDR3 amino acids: CASSESGDQPQHF. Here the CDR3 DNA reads TGCGCCAGCAGTGAGTCAGGGGATCAGCCCCAGCATTTT.

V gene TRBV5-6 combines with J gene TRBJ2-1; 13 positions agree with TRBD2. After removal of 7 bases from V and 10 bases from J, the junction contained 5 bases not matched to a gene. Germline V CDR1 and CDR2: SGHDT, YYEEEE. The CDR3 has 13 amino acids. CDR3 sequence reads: CASGGLAGDEQFF. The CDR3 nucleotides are TGTGCCAGCGGTGGACTAGCGGGAGACGAGCAGTTCTTC.

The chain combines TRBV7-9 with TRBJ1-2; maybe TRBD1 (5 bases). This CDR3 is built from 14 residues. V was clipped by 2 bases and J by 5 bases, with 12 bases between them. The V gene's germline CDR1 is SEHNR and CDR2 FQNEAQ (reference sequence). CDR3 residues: CASSLPEQAYGYTF. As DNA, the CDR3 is TGTGCCAGCAGCTTACCCGAACAGGCATATGGCTACACCTTC.

CDR3 DNA sequence: TGTGCCATCAGAAGCGGGACTAGCGCAGATACGCAGTATTTT. It yields the protein CAIRSGTSADTQYF. The chain employs TRBV10-3 and TRBJ2-3; TRBD2 matches at 10 bases. V lost 6 bases, J lost 4 bases, and 4 bases stayed unmatched. Germline V CDR1 and CDR2: ENHRY, SYGVKD. The CDR3 covers 14 residues.

The CDR3 spells CASSPRGTVTNTGELFF. The CDR3 nucleotides are TGTGCCAGCAGCCCGCGCGGGACAGTAACGAACACCGGGGAGCTGTTTTTT. V and J are TRBV7-9 and TRBJ2-2; a possible D gene is TRBD1 (7 bases). The CDR3 length is 17 residues. CDR1 and CDR2 from the germline V gene are SEHNR and FQNEAQ (reference sequence). V was trimmed by 5 bases and J by 0 bases, leaving 16 bases between them.

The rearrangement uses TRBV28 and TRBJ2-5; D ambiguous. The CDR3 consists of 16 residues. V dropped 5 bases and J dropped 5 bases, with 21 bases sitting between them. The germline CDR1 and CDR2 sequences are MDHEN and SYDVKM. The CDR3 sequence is CASSPRVRKKWETQYF. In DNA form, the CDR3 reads TGTGCCAGCAGTCCTAGGGTCCGCAAGAAGTGGGAGACCCAGTACTTC.

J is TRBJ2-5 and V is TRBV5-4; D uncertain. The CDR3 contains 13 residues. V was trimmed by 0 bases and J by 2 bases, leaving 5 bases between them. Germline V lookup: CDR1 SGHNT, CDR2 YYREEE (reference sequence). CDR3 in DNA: TGTGCCAGCAGCTTGGACAGACAAGAGACCCAGTACTTC. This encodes CASSLDRQETQYF.

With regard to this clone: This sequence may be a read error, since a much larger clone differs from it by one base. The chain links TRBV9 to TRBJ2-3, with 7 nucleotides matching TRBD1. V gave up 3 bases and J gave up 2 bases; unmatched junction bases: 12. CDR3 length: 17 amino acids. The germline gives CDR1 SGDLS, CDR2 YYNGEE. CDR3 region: CASSAEAGQAPTDTQYF. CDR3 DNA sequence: TGTGCCAGCAGCGCAGAGGCCGGACAGGCCCCCACAGATACGCAGTATTTT.

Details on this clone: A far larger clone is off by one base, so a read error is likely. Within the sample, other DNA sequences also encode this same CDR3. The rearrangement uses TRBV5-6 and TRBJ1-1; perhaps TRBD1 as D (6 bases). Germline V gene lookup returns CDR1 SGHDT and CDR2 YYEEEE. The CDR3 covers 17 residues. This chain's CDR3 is CASSLSPQGGMNTEAFF. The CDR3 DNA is TGTGCCAGCAGCTTGTCCCCGCAAGGGGGGATGAACACTGAGGCTTTCTTT. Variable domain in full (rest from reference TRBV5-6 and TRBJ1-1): DAGVTQSPTHLIKTRGQQVTLRCSPKSGHDTVSWYQQALGQGPQFIFQYYEEEERQRGNFPDRFSGHQFPNYSSELNVNALLLGDSALYLCASSLSPQGGMNTEAFFGQGTRLTVV.